This record concerns one TCR beta chain sequence. TCRdb's copy holds only in-frame clones and misses some; the assay was immunoSEQ multiplex PCR. The table records 200,000 to 300,000 clones, roughly 84% of them present only once. The sample originates from a study of Tregs in tolerant kidney transplant recipients. V gave up 1 base and J gave up 4 bases, with 8 bases separating them. Germline CDR1 and CDR2: SGHTA and FQGNSA. This CDR3 contains 13 residues. The source of this sequence is a human donor in good health. Sequencing was done on a sample of CD4+ T cells from blood. The chain couples TRBV7-2 to TRBJ2-7, with a tentative D call TRBD1 (5 bases). CDR3 amino acids: CASSLGREYEQYF. In DNA, the CDR3 is TGTGCCAGCAGCTTAGGCAGGGAATACGAGCAGTACTTC.